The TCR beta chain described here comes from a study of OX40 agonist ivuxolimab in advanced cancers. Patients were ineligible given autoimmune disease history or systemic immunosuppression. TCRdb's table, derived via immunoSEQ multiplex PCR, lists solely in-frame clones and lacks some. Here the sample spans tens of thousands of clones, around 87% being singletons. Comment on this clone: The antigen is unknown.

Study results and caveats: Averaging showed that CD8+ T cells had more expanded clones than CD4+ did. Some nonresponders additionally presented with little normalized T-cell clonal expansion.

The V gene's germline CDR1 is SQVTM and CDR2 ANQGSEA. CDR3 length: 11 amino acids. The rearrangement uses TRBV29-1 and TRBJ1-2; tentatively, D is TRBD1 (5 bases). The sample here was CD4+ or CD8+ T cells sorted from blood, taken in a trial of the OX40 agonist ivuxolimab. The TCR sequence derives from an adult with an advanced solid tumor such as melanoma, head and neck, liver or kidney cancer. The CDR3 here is CRTTGDYGYTF. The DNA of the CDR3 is TGCAGGACGACGGGGGACTATGGCTACACCTTC.